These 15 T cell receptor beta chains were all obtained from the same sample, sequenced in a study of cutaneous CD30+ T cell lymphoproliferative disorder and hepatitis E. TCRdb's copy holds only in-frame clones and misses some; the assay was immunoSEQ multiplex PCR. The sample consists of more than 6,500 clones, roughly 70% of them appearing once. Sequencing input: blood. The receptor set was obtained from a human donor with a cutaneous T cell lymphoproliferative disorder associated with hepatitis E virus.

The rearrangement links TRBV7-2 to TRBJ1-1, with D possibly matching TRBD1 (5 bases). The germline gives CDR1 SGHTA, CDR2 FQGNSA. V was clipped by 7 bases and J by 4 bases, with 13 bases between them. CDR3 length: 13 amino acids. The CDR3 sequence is CASKMQGSTEAFF. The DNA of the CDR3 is TGTGCCAGCAAAATGCAGGGAAGCACTGAAGCTTTCTTT. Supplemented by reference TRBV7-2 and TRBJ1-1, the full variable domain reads GAGVSQSPSNKVTEKGKDVELRCDPISGHTALYWYRQSLGQGLEFLIYFQGNSAPDKSGLPSDRFSAERTGGSVSTLTIQRTQQEDSAVYLCASKMQGSTEAFFGQGTRLTVV.

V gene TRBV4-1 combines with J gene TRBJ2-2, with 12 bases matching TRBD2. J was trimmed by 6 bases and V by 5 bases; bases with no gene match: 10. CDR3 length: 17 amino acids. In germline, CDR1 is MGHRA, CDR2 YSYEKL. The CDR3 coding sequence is TGCGCCAGCAGCTTCCGACTAGCGGGAGTATTAGCCGGGGAGCTGTTTTTT. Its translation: CASSFRLAGVLAGELFF.

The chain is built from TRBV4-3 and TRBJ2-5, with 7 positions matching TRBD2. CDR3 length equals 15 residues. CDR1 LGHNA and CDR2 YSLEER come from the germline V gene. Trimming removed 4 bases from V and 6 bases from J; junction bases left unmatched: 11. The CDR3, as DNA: TGCGCCAGCAGCCCCCACCGGGGGAGGGGCCAGACCCAGTACTTC. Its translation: CASSPHRGRGQTQYF.

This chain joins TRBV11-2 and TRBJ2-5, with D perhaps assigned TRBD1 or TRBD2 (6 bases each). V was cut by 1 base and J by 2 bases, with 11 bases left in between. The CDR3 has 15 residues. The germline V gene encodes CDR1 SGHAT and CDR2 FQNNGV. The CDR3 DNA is TGTGCCAGCAGCTTAGGGGGGGCTTTGCAAGAGACCCAGTACTTC. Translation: CASSLGGALQETQYF.

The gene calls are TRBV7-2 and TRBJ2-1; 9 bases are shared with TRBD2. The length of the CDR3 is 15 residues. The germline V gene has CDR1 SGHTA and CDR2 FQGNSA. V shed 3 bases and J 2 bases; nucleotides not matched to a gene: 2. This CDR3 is CASSFVAGAYNEQFF. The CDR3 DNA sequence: TGTGCCAGCAGCTTCGTAGCGGGGGCCTACAATGAGCAGTTCTTC.

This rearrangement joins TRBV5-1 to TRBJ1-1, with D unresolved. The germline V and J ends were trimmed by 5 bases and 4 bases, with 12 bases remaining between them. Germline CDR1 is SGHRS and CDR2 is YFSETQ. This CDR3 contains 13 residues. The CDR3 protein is CASRYDISTEAFF. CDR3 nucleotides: TGCGCCAGCAGGTACGACATATCCACTGAAGCTTTCTTT.

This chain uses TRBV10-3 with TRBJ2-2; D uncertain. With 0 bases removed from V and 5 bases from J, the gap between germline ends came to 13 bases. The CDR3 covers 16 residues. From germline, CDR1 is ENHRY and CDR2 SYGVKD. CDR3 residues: CAISESKMLGTGELFF. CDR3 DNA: TGTGCCATCAGTGAGTCGAAAATGCTGGGAACCGGGGAGCTGTTTTTT.

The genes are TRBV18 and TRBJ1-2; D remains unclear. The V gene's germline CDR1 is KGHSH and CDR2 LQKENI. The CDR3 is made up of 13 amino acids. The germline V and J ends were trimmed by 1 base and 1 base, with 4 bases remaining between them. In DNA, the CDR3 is TGTGCCAGCTCACCACAGAATAACTATGGCTACACCTTC. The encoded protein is CASSPQNNYGYTF.

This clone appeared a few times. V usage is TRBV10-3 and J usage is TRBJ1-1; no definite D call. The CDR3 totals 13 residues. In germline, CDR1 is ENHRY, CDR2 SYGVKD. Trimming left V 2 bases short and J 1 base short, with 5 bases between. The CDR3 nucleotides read TGTGCCATCAGTGAGGGGAAGAACACTGAAGCTTTCTTT. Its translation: CAISEGKNTEAFF.

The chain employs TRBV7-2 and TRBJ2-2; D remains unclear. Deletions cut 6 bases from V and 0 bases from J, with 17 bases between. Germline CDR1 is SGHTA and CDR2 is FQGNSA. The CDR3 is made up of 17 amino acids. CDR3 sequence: CASSLYYSTSNTGELFF. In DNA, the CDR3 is TGTGCCAGCAGTTTGTACTATTCCACCTCGAACACCGGGGAGCTGTTTTTT. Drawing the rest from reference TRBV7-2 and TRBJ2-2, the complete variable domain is GAGVSQSPSNKVTEKGKDVELRCDPISGHTALYWYRQSLGQGLEFLIYFQGNSAPDKSGLPSDRFSAERTGGSVSTLTIQRTQQEDSAVYLCASSLYYSTSNTGELFFGEGSRLTVL.

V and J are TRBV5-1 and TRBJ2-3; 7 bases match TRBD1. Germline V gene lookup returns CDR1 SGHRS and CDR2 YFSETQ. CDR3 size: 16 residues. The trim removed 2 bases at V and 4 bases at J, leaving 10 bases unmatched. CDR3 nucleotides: TGCGCCAGCAGCTTAACCGGGACAGAGGGCCCAGATACGCAGTATTTT. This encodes CASSLTGTEGPDTQYF.

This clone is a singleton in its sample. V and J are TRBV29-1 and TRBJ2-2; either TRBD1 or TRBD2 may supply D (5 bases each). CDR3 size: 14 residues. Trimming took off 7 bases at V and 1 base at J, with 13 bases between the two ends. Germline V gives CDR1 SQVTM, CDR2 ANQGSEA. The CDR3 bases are TGCAGCGCCGAGGGGCACTTGAACACCGGGGAGCTGTTTTTT. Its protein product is CSAEGHLNTGELFF.

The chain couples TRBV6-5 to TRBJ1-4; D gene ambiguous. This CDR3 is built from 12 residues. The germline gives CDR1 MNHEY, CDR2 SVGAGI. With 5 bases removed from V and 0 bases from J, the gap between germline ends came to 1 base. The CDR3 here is CASSTTNEKLFF. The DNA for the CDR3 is TGTGCCAGCAGTACAACTAATGAAAAACTGTTTTTT.

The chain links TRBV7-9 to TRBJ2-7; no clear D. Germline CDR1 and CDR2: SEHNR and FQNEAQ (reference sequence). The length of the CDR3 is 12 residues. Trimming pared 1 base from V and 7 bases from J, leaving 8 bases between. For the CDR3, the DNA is TGTGCCAGCAGCTTAGGGAGCTTGGAGCAGTACTTC. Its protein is CASSLGSLEQYF. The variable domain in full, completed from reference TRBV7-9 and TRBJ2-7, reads DTGVSQNPRHKITKRGQNVTFRCDPISEHNRLYWYRQTLGQGPEFLTYFQNEAQLEKSRLLSDRFSAERPKGSFSTLEIQRTEQGDSAMYLCASSLGSLEQYFGPGTRLTVT.

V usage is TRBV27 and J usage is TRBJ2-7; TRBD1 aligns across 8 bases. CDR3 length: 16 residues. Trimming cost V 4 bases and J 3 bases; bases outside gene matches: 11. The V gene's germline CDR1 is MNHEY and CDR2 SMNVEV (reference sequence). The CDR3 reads CASSSTWTGKNYEQYF. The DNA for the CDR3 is TGTGCCAGCAGTTCAACTTGGACAGGGAAGAACTACGAGCAGTACTTC.